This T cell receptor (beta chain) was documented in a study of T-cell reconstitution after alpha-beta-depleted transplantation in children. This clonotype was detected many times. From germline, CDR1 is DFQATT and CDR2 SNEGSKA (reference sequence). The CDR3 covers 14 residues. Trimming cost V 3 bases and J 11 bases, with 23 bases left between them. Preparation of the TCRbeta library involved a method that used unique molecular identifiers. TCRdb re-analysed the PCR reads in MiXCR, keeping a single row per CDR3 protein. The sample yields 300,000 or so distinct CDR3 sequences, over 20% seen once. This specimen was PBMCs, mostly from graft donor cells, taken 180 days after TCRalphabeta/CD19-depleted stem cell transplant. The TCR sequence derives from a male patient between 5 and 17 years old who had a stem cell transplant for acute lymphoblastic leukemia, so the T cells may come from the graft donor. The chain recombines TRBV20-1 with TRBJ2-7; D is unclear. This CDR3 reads CSARSKIVPPMEYF. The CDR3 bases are TGCAGTGCTAGGTCAAAAATAGTTCCCCCCATGGAGTACTTC.